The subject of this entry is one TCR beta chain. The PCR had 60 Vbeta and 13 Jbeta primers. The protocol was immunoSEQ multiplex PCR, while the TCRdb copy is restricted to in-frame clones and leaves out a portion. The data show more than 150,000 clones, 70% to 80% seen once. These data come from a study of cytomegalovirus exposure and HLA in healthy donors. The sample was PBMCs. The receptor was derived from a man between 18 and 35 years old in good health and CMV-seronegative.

CDR3: CASRYGLGEQYF. The CDR3 coding sequence is TGTGCCAGCAGATACGGACTAGGCGAGCAGTACTTC. The rearrangement links TRBV6-1 to TRBJ2-5; 7 bases are a match to TRBD2. The J call may be in error: the DNA end matches TRBJ2-7 better. Germline lookup yields CDR1 MNHNS and CDR2 SASEGT. This CDR3 comprises 12 residues.